This TCR beta chain was captured in a study of blood T cells in healthy people across ages. Germline V gene lookup returns CDR1 SGHVS and CDR2 FNYEAQ. The CDR3 length is 16 residues. Trimming took 0 bases from V and 2 from J, leaving 14 bases between them. A sample-barcoded 5' primer and a J-beta primer mix were used in a second PCR of about 7 to 12 cycles. Each of the cDNA molecules was tagged by a template-switch adaptor with 12 random nucleotides. Each CDR3 protein is one row after TCRdb ran MiXCR on the 5' RACE reads. The table lists about 640,000 distinct CDR3 sequences, 35% to 50% of them singletons, with 30% in the top ten.

The sample taken for sequencing was blood. The TCR originated in a man older than 75 in good health. The chain joins TRBV7-6 to TRBJ2-7; no clear D. CDR3 sequence (DNA): TGTGCCAGCAGCTTAGCGCAGGCAGGCCAAACCTACGAGCAGTACTTC. This sequence encodes CASSLAQAGQTYEQYF. The entire variable domain, with the rest obtained from reference TRBV7-6 and TRBJ2-7, is as follows: GAGVSQSPRYKVTKRGQDVALRCDPISGHVSLYWYRQALGQGPEFLTYFNYEAQQDKSGLPNDRFSAERPEGSISTLTIQRTEQRDSAMYRCASSLAQAGQTYEQYFGPGTRLTVT.